Only a few counts were recorded for the clone carrying this T cell receptor beta chain. What it recognizes is unknown. The junction does not match germline at one end; this may be a read error. This CDR3 has 17 amino acids. The germline V gene has CDR1 SGHAT and CDR2 FQNNGV. The source material, roughly 18-33 mg of unsorted bulk tissue, was used to co-extract RNA and DNA. Surgical resection was the treatment these patients received for primary liver carcinoma. This sample is drawn from a study of tumor-infiltrating lymphocytes in primary liver carcinoma. The study, taken as a whole, reports: Tumor region pairs outstripped tumor-adjacent and tumor-blood pairs in overlap.

The researchers produced TCR beta cDNA from approximately 460 ng total RNA with a constant-region primer. TCR beta libraries came from three nested multiplex PCR rounds using slightly modified ARM-PCR. In the first two PCR rounds, TRBV1-TRBV30 forward primers were paired with a C-beta reverse primer, and each round lasted nine to ten cycles. Via MiXCR, TCRdb re-called the multiplex PCR reads, giving one row per CDR3 protein. The sample yields approximately 73,000 distinct CDR3 sequences, about 72% seen once. This TCR came from a man between 40 and 49 years old with primary liver carcinoma and hepatitis B virus infection. The V and J genes are TRBV11-2 and TRBJ1-1; D may be TRBD1 (5 bases). Sequenced sample: liver tumor tissue from sampling region 4. Subset described: tumor region T4, right-lateral pole. CDR3 sequence (DNA): TGTGCCAGCACCTCAACGTGGAGGGGAGCCCGGAACACTGAAGCTTTCTTC. This gives the protein CASTSTWRGARNTEAFF.